This is a list of T cell receptor beta chains from one sample in a study of blood T cell repertoires in COVID-19. The data were produced by immunoSEQ multiplex PCR, yet TCRdb's version contains in-frame clones alone and is incomplete. The sample yields about 24,000 clones, roughly 74% seen once. Specimen: peripheral blood. All receptors derive from a man in his forties or fifties with COVID-19, enrolled during active disease. CDR3s include the opening cysteine and the closing phenylalanine or tryptophan. A D gene is named only where the DNA matches it firmly. A row's size may be missing; if present it is once, few, many or a size class.

-	TRBD1	TRBJ1-2	TRBV2	TGTGCCAGCAGTCAAACGACAGGGGGAGACTATGGCTACACCTTC	CASSQTTGGDYGYTF
-	-	TRBJ1-6	TRBV6-1	TGTGCCAGCAGTGAAAACAGGGAGTGGTCACCCCTCCACTTT	CASSENREWSPLHF
few	TRBD2	TRBJ2-7	TRBV7-2	TGTGCCAGCAGCTTAGGGGGACTAGGACTAGCGGGAACCTACGAGCAGTACTTC	CASSLGGLGLAGTYEQYF
-	-	TRBJ1-6	TRBV30	TGTGCCTGGAGTAGTTTCGGGGGGCTTACGGATTCACCCCTCCACTTT	CAWSSFGGLTDSPLHF
-	TRBD2	TRBJ2-5	TRBV4-2	TGTGCCAGCAGCCAAGAAACAGCGGGAGGGCAAGAGACCCAGTACTTC	CASSQETAGGQETQYF
-	TRBD1	TRBJ2-7	TRBV7-2	TGTGCCAGCAGTCAGGGGGCGAACTACGAGCAGTACTTC	CASSQGANYEQYF
-	TRBD1	TRBJ1-1	TRBV7-7	TGTGCTAGCAGTCGAGCGGACAGGGCGAACACTGAAGCTTTCTTT	CASSRADRANTEAFF
-	TRBD2	TRBJ2-7	TRBV19	TGTGCCAGTAGTAAGGGACTAGCGGGGAGATACGAGCAGTACTTC	CASSKGLAGRYEQYF
-	-	TRBJ1-5	TRBV7-9	TGTGCCAGCAGCTTAGGGGACACAGGGAACAATCAGCCCCAGCATTTT	CASSLGDTGNNQPQHF
few	-	TRBJ2-1	TRBV6-5	TGTGCCAGCAGTACACAGGGGAGGAGTGAGCAGTTCTTC	CASSTQGRSEQFF
-	TRBD1	TRBJ1-1	TRBV2	TGTGCCAGCAGTAGGACAGGGAACACTGAAGCTTTCTTT	CASSRTGNTEAFF
-	TRBD1	TRBJ2-5	TRBV27	TGTGCCAGCAGCTCGAAAGACAGGGGCTTCCAAGAGACCCAGTACTTC	CASSSKDRGFQETQYF
-	TRBD1	TRBJ2-7	TRBV12-5	TGTGCTAGTGGTACCGGGACAGTCTTTAACGAGCAGTACTTC	CASGTGTVFNEQYF
-	-	TRBJ2-7	TRBV6-5	TGTGCCAGCAGACTTGAGAGCTCCTACGAGCAGTACTTC	CASRLESSYEQYF
-	-	TRBJ1-1	TRBV6-6	TGTGCCAGCAGTTCCCGCAGGGTGAACACTGAAGCTTTCTTT	CASSSRRVNTEAFF
-	-	TRBJ2-7	TRBV9	TGTGCCAGCAGCGTAGATCAGGGGGGCGAGCAGTACTTC	CASSVDQGGEQYF
-	-	TRBJ2-1	TRBV6-2/TRBV6-3	TGTGCCAGCAGTTACGCCGCTGGAGTAGGTGAGCAGTTCTTC	CASSYAAGVGEQFF
-	TRBD1	TRBJ1-6	TRBV5-4	TGTGCCAGTCGACAGGGAACGCCGAGCTCCTATAATTCACCCCTCCACTTT	CASRQGTPSSYNSPLHF
-	-	TRBJ1-2	TRBV25-1	TGTGCCAGCAGTGAATGGGGAGGGGACCCCTATGGCTACACCTTC	CASSEWGGDPYGYTF
-	TRBD1	TRBJ1-1	TRBV4-1	TGCGCCAGCAGCCAAGAGGGGACAGGACGCACTGAAGCTTTCTTT	CASSQEGTGRTEAFF
-	-	TRBJ1-1	TRBV5-4	TGTGCCAGCAGCCCCCGGACGGGGGGCACTGAAGCTTTCTTT	CASSPRTGGTEAFF
-	-	TRBJ2-5	TRBV7-9	TGTGCCAGCAGCTTACTGTACAGCTACCAAGAGACCCAGTACTTC	CASSLLYSYQETQYF
-	-	TRBJ2-7	TRBV10-3	TGTGCCATCAGGGGCCGGACAAGCTCCTACGAGCAGTACTTC	CAIRGRTSSYEQYF